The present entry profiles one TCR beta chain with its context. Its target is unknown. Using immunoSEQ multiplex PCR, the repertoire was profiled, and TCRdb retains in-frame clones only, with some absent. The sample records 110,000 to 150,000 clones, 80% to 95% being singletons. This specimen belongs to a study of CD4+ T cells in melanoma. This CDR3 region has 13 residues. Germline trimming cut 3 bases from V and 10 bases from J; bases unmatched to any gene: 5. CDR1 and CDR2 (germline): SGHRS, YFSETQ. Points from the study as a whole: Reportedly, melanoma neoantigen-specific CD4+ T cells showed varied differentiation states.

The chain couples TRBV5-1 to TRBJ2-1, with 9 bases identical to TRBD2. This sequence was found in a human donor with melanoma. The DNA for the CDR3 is TGCGCCAGCAGCTCGGGACTAGCAAGGGAGCAGTTCTTC. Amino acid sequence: CASSSGLAREQFF.